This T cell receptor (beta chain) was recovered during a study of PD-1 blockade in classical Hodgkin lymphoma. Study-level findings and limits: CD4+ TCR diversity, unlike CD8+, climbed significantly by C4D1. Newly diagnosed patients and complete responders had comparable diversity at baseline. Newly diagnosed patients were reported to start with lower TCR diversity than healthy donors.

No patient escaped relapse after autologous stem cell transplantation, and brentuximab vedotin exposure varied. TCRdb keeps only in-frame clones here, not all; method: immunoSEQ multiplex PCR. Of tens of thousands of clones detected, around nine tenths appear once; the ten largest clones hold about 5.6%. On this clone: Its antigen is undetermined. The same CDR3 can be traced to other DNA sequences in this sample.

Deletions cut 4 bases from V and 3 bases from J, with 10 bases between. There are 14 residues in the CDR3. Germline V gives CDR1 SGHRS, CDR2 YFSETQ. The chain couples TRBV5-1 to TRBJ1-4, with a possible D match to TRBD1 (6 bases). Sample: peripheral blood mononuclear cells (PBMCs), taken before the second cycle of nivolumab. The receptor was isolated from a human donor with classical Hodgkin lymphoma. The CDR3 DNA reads TGCGCCAGCAGCCCTACAGGGTCTAATGAAAAACTGTTTTTT. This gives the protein CASSPTGSNEKLFF.